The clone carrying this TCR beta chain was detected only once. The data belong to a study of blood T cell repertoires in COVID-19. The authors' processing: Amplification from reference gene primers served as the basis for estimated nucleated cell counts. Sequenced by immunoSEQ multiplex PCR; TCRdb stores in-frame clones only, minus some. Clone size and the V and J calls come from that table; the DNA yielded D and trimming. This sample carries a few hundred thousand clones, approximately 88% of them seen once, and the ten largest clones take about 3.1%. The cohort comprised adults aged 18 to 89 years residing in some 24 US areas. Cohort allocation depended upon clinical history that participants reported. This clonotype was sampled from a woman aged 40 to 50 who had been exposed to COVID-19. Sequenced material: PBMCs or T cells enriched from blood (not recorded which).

The CDR3 spells CASSNNRGRETQYF. In nucleotides, the CDR3 is TGTGCCAGTAGTAACAACAGGGGTCGGGAGACCCAGTACTTC. The genes are TRBV19 and TRBJ2-5; 7 positions agree with TRBD1. V lost 4 bases to trimming and J lost 5 bases; unmatched junction nucleotides: 7. Per germline, CDR1 LNHDA and CDR2 SQIVND (reference sequence). This CDR3 contains 14 residues.